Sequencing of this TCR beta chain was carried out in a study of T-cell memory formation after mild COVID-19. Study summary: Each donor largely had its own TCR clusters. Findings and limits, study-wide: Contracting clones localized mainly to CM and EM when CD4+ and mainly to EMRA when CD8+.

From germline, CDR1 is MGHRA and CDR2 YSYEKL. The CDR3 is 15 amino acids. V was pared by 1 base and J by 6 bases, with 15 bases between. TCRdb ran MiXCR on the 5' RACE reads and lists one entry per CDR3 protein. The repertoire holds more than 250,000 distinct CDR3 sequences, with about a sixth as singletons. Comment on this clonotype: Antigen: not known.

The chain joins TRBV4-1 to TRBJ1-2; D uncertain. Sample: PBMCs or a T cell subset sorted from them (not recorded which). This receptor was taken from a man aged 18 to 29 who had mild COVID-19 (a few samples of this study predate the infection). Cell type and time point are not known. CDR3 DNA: TGCGCCAGCAGCCAAGTCTGGGAGGGCCGGCATGGCTACACCTTC. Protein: CASSQVWEGRHGYTF.